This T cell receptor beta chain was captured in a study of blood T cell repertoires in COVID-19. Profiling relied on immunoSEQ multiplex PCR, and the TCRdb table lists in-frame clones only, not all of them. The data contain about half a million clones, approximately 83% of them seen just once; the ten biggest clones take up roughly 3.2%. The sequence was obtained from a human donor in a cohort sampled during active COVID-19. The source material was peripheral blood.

The CDR3 is CASGQNSYEQYF. The DNA of the CDR3 is TGTGCCAGCGGACAGAACTCCTACGAGCAGTACTTC. This chain links TRBV14 with TRBJ2-7; tentative D call: TRBD1 (6 bases). Germline values: CDR1 SGHDN, CDR2 FVKESK. V was trimmed by 8 bases and J by 0 bases, leaving 8 bases between them. The CDR3 is made up of 12 amino acids.